This T cell receptor (beta chain) was recovered during a study of monozygotic twins with inflammatory bowel disease. General study results and limits: Lower sharing of clonotypes with other individuals was seen in IBD patients than in healthy twins. This was most marked in patients showing signs of disease activity.

Remarks on this clonotype: Antigen specificity is unknown.

Nested amplification of TCRalpha and TCRbeta cDNA involved two PCRs of around 15 and 9 cycles. TCRdb re-called the 5' RACE reads; one entry per CDR3 protein, DNA not given. The sample table sets out about 450,000 distinct CDR3 sequences. This TCR was sampled from a human donor with ulcerative colitis or Crohn's disease, or a healthy co-twin of an affected twin (not recorded which). Sequencing was done on a sample of blood.

The CDR3 loop is CSYGQGRDTQYF. The rearrangement uses TRBV20-1 and TRBJ2-3; the TRBD1 assignment by TCRdb is unverifiable without DNA. Germline values: CDR1 DFQATT, CDR2 SNEGSKA (reference sequence). The CDR3 runs to 12 residues.